The 28 T cell receptor beta chains below come from one sample, sequenced in a study of shared clonotypes between healthy human individuals. The data were produced by immunoSEQ multiplex PCR, yet TCRdb's version contains in-frame clones alone and is incomplete. The data contain millions of clones, more than 80% of them singletons. Sequencing input: naive CD4+ T cells sorted from blood. The subset denotes: CD45RA+ positively selected. These receptors were collected from a man aged 18 to 29 in good health.

V usage is TRBV19 and J usage is TRBJ2-2; TRBD1 aligns across 9 bases. J lost 7 bases, V lost 6 bases, and 6 bases had no gene match. This CDR3 region has 14 residues. In germline, CDR1 is LNHDA, CDR2 SQIVND (reference sequence). CDR3 sequence (DNA): TGTGCCAGTAGCATACAGGGGGCAGTCGGGGAGCTGTTTTTT. It translates to CASSIQGAVGELFF.

The chain is built from TRBV7-2 and TRBJ2-1; D not resolved. Trimming removed 2 bases at V and 1 base at J, with 9 bases between. The length of the CDR3 is 15 residues. Germline V gives CDR1 SGHTA, CDR2 FQGNSA. The DNA for the CDR3 is TGTGCCAGCAGCTTAATACAGACGTCCTACAATGAGCAGTTCTTC. Its protein product is CASSLIQTSYNEQFF.

The chain links TRBV15 to TRBJ1-2, with D maybe TRBD1 (5 bases). This CDR3 is 17 amino acids long. The V gene's germline CDR1 is LNHNV and CDR2 YYDKDF (reference sequence). V lost 0 bases and J lost 0, with 14 bases in between. The CDR3 protein is CATSREQFGHPNYGYTF. CDR3 DNA sequence: TGTGCCACCAGCAGAGAGCAGTTCGGACATCCTAACTATGGCTACACCTTC.

The chain recombines TRBV6-1 with TRBJ2-7, with 7 bases that match TRBD1. Germline-derived CDR1 and CDR2 are MNHNS and SASEGT. J gave up 5 bases and V 7 bases, and 5 bases lay outside the gene matches. This CDR3 is 12 amino acids long. CDR3 region: CASTQTGNEQYF. CDR3 nucleotide sequence: TGTGCCAGCACCCAGACAGGGAACGAGCAGTACTTC.

The rearrangement uses TRBV7-8 and TRBJ1-1, with D unclear. CDR1 and CDR2 (germline): SGHVS, FQNEAQ. This CDR3 is built from 14 residues. V was cut by 5 bases and J by 2 bases, with 12 bases left in between. The DNA for the CDR3 is TGTGCCAGCAGCCCCCACGAGGGAAACACTGAAGCTTTCTTT. Translated, it gives CASSPHEGNTEAFF.

A remark on this clone: Other DNA sequences of this sample code for an identical CDR3. CDR3 residues: CASSLRGETQYF. The DNA for the CDR3 is TGCGCCAGCAGCTTACGTGGAGAGACCCAGTACTTC. The gene calls are TRBV5-1 and TRBJ2-5; D remains ambiguous. Trimming took off 2 bases at V and 4 bases at J, with 6 bases between the two ends. CDR1 and CDR2 (germline): SGHRS, YFSETQ. This CDR3 region has 12 residues.

The chain is built from TRBV7-8 and TRBJ2-3; D tentatively reads TRBD1 or TRBD2 (5 bases each). V gave up 1 base and J gave up 3 bases, with 8 bases separating them. Germline values: CDR1 SGHVS, CDR2 FQNEAQ. The CDR3 is made up of 14 amino acids. CDR3 bases: TGTGCCAGCAGCTTAGACGGGGCAACAGATACGCAGTATTTT. Translating it yields CASSLDGATDTQYF.

This clone came up once. This CDR3 reads CASSTLGASGSYNEQFF. Here the CDR3 DNA reads TGTGCCAGTAGTACCCTGGGGGCTAGCGGGAGCTACAATGAGCAGTTCTTC. The chain links TRBV19 to TRBJ2-1; 10 nucleotides match TRBD2. After removal of 4 bases from V and 3 bases from J, the junction contained 9 bases not matched to a gene. Germline CDR1 LNHDA, CDR2 SQIVND (reference sequence). The CDR3 sequence is 17 residues long.

V usage is TRBV10-3 and J usage is TRBJ2-3; 13 bases are a match to TRBD2. With V trimmed by 10 bases and J by 0 bases, 10 bases remained unmatched. Germline CDR1 is ENHRY and CDR2 is SYGVKD. The CDR3 runs 17 residues. The CDR3 loop reads CASQARTSGSSTDTQYF. CDR3 in DNA: TGTGCCAGCCAGGCCCGGACTAGCGGGAGTAGCACAGATACGCAGTATTTT.

The chain uses TRBV11-2 and TRBJ2-5; D tentatively fits TRBD1 or TRBD2 (5 bases each). Per germline, CDR1 SGHAT and CDR2 FQNNGV. V was cut by 1 base and J by 0 bases, with 9 bases left in between. The CDR3 has 15 residues. The CDR3 region has the DNA TGTGCCAGCAGCTTAGGGGGGATGTACCAAGAGACCCAGTACTTC. Translated: CASSLGGMYQETQYF.

This chain uses TRBV30 with TRBJ2-1; D may correspond to TRBD1 or TRBD2 (5 bases each). Germline lookup yields CDR1 GTSNPN and CDR2 SVGIG (reference sequence). CDR3 length equals 17 residues. V lost 1 base and J 0 bases, leaving 16 bases between the germline ends. The CDR3 DNA reads TGTGCCTGGAGTGGAATGGGACGGGGAGACTCCTACAATGAGCAGTTCTTC. It translates to CAWSGMGRGDSYNEQFF.

The chain uses TRBV5-1 and TRBJ1-2, with 11 positions matching TRBD1. The CDR3 loop spans 14 amino acids. Germline CDR1 is SGHRS and CDR2 is YFSETQ. Germline trimming cut 2 bases from V and 4 bases from J; bases unmatched to any gene: 1. The CDR3, as DNA: TGCGCCAGCAGCTTCGGACAGGGGGCCTATGGCTACACCTTC. It encodes CASSFGQGAYGYTF. Filled out from reference TRBV5-1 and TRBJ1-2, the complete variable domain reads KAGVTQTPRYLIKTRGQQVTLSCSPISGHRSVSWYQQTPGQGLQFLFEYFSETQRNKGNFPGRFSGRQFSNSRSEMNVSTLELGDSALYLCASSFGQGAYGYTFGSGTRLTVV.

The chain couples TRBV5-1 to TRBJ2-3, with TRBD2 identical over 7 bases. V dropped 0 bases and J dropped 2; count of bases not matched to a gene: 6. The germline gives CDR1 SGHRS, CDR2 YFSETQ. The CDR3 has 16 residues. The DNA of the CDR3 is TGCGCCAGCAGCTTGGCCGCGGGGGTCCTCACAGATACGCAGTATTTT. This encodes CASSLAAGVLTDTQYF.

The V gene is TRBV4-1, the J gene TRBJ1-4; D is possibly TRBD1 (6 bases). V lost 1 base to trimming and J lost 6 bases, with 15 bases between them. The CDR3 sequence is 16 residues long. Germline V gene sequence: CDR1 MGHRA, CDR2 YSYEKL. The CDR3 sequence: CASSQVEGVGDEKLFF. The DNA for the CDR3 is TGCGCCAGCAGCCAAGTGGAGGGGGTGGGGGATGAAAAACTGTTTTTT.

V usage is TRBV5-5 and J usage is TRBJ1-1; D unresolved. Germline CDR1 reads SGHKS; CDR2 reads YYEKEE (reference sequence). With 0 bases removed from V and 5 bases from J, the gap between germline ends came to 11 bases. There are 14 residues in the CDR3. The CDR3 nucleotides are TGTGCCAGCAGCTTGGGGACCACCTTTACTGAAGCTTTCTTT. It encodes CASSLGTTFTEAFF.

This chain's CDR3 is CASRRGSGSTDSGANVLTF. CDR3 DNA sequence: TGTGCCAGCAGAAGGGGGTCAGGGTCTACCGACTCTGGGGCCAACGTCCTGACTTTC. The chain carries TRBV11-2 and TRBJ2-6; weak D call: TRBD1 (6 bases). This CDR3 is built from 19 residues. The V gene's germline CDR1 is SGHAT and CDR2 FQNNGV. V lost 6 bases, J lost 0 bases, and 21 bases lay in between.

V and J are TRBV27 and TRBJ1-5, with TRBD1 matching over 10 bases. CDR3 length equals 15 residues. In germline, CDR1 is MNHEY, CDR2 SMNVEV (reference sequence). The trim removed 3 bases at V and 4 bases at J, leaving 3 bases unmatched. This CDR3 is CASSFEGQGNQPQHF. CDR3 nucleotide sequence: TGTGCCAGCAGTTTTGAGGGACAGGGGAATCAGCCCCAGCATTTT.

This clone occurred once. This rearrangement joins TRBV10-1 to TRBJ2-2; D not resolved. V lost 4 bases and J 3 bases, leaving 12 bases between the germline ends. CDR3 length equals 15 residues. Germline assignment: CDR1 WNHNN and CDR2 SYGVQD (reference sequence). The CDR3 region has the DNA TGCGCCAGCAGTGGGGCGCCAGGTTACACCGGGGAGCTGTTTTTT. Its translation: CASSGAPGYTGELFF.

The genes are TRBV18 and TRBJ1-1, with D perhaps TRBD1 (6 bases). With 0 bases removed from V and 0 bases from J, the gap between germline ends came to 17 bases. Germline CDR1 is KGHSH and CDR2 is LQKENI. The CDR3 contains 18 residues. CDR3 loop: CASSPPLDSVSMNTEAFF. CDR3 bases: TGTGCCAGCTCACCACCGCTGGACAGCGTTTCCATGAACACTGAAGCTTTCTTT. The variable domain in full, with the rest retrieved from reference TRBV18 and TRBJ1-1, is NAGVMQNPRHLVRRRGQEARLRCSPMKGHSHVYWYRQLPEEGLKFMVYLQKENIIDESGMPKERFSAEFPKEGPSILRIQQVVRGDSAAYFCASSPPLDSVSMNTEAFFGQGTRLTVV.

This clone was seen a single time. V usage is TRBV7-9 and J usage is TRBJ2-4; 7 nucleotides match TRBD1. V lost 5 bases and J lost 9; bases outside the gene matches: 10. The germline V gene encodes CDR1 SEHNR and CDR2 FQNEAQ (reference sequence). The CDR3 has 14 residues. CDR3 DNA: TGTGCCAGCAGCACAGGGACAGAAAGTGGCATTCAGTACTTC. Its translation is CASSTGTESGIQYF.

This clone was recorded once. The chain links TRBV30 to TRBJ1-5, with 10 bases identical to TRBD1. The CDR3 covers 14 residues. Germline V gene lookup returns CDR1 GTSNPN and CDR2 SVGIG (reference sequence). V shed 3 bases and J 7 bases; nucleotides not matched to a gene: 6. In DNA, the CDR3 is TGTGCCTGGAGCAGGGACAGGGGCAGACAGCCCCAGCATTTT. Protein sequence: CAWSRDRGRQPQHF.

V gene TRBV28 combines with J gene TRBJ2-3, with 11 bases identical to TRBD2. Looked up from germline, CDR1 is MDHEN and CDR2 is SYDVKM. The CDR3 has 16 residues. V lost 5 bases and J lost 5; bases outside the gene matches: 9. Here the CDR3 DNA reads TGTGCCAGCAGTCTAGTAGCGGGGGGGCCGGAAGATACGCAGTATTTT. Translating gives CASSLVAGGPEDTQYF.

A remark on this clone: One end of the junction does not line up with germline, which may come from a read error. This chain uses TRBV29-1 with TRBJ1-2; 8 bases line up with TRBD1. In germline, CDR1 is SQVTM, CDR2 ANQGSEA. The CDR3 loop spans 12 amino acids. CDR3 residues: CSVEDRGIGYTF. The CDR3 DNA reads TGCAGCGTGGAAGACAGGGGAATCGGCTACACCTTC. The complete variable domain, with remaining parts taken from reference TRBV29-1 and TRBJ1-2, reads SAVISQKPSRDICQRGTSLTIQCQVDSQVTMMFWYRQQPGQSLTLIATANQGSEATYESGFVIDKFPISRPNLTFSTLTVSNMSPEDSSIYLCSVEDRGIGYTFGSGTRLTVV.

V usage is TRBV5-4 and J usage is TRBJ1-1, with D tentatively TRBD1 (6 bases). Trimming stripped 4 bases from V and 3 bases from J, with 19 bases between. This CDR3 is 16 amino acids long. Germline V gives CDR1 SGHNT, CDR2 YYREEE (reference sequence). The DNA of the CDR3 is TGTGCCAGCAGCCGGATTGGGCAGGGGTCGTACACTGAAGCTTTCTTT. Residues: CASSRIGQGSYTEAFF. The complete variable domain, with remaining parts taken from reference TRBV5-4 and TRBJ1-1, reads ETGVTQSPTHLIKTRGQQVTLRCSSQSGHNTVSWYQQALGQGPQFIFQYYREEENGRGNFPPRFSGLQFPNYSSELNVNALELDDSALYLCASSRIGQGSYTEAFFGQGTRLTVV.

The J gene is TRBJ1-2, the V gene TRBV5-4; 7 nucleotides line up with TRBD1. The V gene's germline CDR1 is SGHNT and CDR2 YYREEE (reference sequence). CDR3 length equals 16 residues. The J segment lost 8 bases and the V segment lost 3 bases, leaving 16 bases of the junction unmatched. The CDR3, as DNA: TGTGCCAGCAGCTCCCGAGCGACAACAGGGGCCCAAGGCTACACCTTC. Its translation: CASSSRATTGAQGYTF.

The gene calls are TRBV2 and TRBJ2-1, with TRBD2 matching 9 bases. The germline V gene has CDR1 SNHLY and CDR2 FYNNEI. V lost 3 bases to trimming and J lost 10 bases; unmatched junction nucleotides: 1. The CDR3 runs 12 residues. In nucleotides, the CDR3 is TGTGCCAGCAGTGACGGACTAGCGGAGCAGTTCTTC. It yields the protein CASSDGLAEQFF.

This clone was seen once. This rearrangement joins TRBV12-5 to TRBJ1-2; weak D call: TRBD1 (6 bases). This CDR3 region has 20 residues. Trimming took 6 bases from V and 0 from J, leaving 29 bases between them. CDR1 is LGHNT, CDR2 FRNRAP, per germline. The CDR3 sequence is CASGLPSLGARDKANYGYTF. The CDR3, as DNA: TGTGCTAGTGGCCTCCCCTCGTTGGGGGCCCGGGACAAAGCTAACTATGGCTACACCTTC.

The genes are TRBV5-1 and TRBJ2-1, with TRBD2 identical over 9 bases. CDR3 length equals 15 residues. CDR1 is SGHRS, CDR2 YFSETQ, per germline. V lost 4 bases to trimming and J lost 10 bases; unmatched junction nucleotides: 12. CDR3 loop: CASSPSGGQVREQFF. The CDR3 DNA follows: TGCGCCAGCAGCCCAAGCGGGGGGCAAGTCCGGGAGCAGTTCTTC.